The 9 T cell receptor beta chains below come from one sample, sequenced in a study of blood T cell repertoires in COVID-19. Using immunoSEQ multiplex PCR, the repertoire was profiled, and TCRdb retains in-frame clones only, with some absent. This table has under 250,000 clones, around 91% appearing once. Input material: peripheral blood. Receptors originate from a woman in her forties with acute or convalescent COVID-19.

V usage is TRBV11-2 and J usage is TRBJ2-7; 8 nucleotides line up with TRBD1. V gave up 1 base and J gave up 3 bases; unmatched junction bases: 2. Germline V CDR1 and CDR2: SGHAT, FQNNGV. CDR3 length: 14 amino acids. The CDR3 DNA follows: TGTGCCAGCAGCTTAGGACAGGGGCACTACGAGCAGTACGTC. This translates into CASSLGQGHYEQYV.

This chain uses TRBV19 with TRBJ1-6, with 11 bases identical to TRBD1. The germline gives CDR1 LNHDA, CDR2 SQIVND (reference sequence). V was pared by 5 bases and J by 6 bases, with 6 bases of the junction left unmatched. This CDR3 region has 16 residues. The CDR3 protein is CASSQRTGGSNSPLHF. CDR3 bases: TGTGCCAGTAGTCAGAGGACAGGGGGCAGTAATTCACCCCTCCACTTT.

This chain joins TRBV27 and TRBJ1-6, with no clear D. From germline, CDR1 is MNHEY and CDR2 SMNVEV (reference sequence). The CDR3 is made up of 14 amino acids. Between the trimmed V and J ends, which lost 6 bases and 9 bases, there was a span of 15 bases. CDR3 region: CASRGGYVFSPLHF. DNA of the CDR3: TGTGCCAGCAGAGGAGGGTACGTTTTTTCACCCCTCCACTTT.

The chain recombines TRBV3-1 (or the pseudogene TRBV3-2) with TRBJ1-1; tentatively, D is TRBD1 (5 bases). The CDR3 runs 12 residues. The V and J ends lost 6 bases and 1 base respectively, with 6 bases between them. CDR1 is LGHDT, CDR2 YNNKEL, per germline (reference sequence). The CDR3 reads CASRGGNTEAFF. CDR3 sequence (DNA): TGTGCCAGCAGGGGGGGGAACACTGAAGCTTTCTTT.

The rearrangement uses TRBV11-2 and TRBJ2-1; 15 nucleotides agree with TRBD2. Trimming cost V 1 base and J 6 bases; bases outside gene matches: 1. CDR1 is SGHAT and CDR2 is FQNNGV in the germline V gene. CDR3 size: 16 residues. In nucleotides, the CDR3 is TGTGCCAGCAGCTTAGGGACTAGCGGGGGGGCCAATGAGCAGTTCTTC. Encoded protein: CASSLGTSGGANEQFF.

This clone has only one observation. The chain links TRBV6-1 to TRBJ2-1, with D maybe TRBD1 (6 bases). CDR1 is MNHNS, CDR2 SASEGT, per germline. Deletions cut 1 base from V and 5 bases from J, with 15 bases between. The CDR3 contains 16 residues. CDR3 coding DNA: TGTGCCAGCAGTGAAGACGTCGGGACACCTAACAATGAGCAGTTCTTC. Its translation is CASSEDVGTPNNEQFF.

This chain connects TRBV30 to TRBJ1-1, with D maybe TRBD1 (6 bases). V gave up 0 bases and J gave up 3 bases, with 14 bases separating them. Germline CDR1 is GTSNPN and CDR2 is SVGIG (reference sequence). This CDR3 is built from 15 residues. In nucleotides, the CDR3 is TGTGCCTGGAGTGTACGCAGGGGTTGGGACACTGAAGCTTTCTTT. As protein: CAWSVRRGWDTEAFF.

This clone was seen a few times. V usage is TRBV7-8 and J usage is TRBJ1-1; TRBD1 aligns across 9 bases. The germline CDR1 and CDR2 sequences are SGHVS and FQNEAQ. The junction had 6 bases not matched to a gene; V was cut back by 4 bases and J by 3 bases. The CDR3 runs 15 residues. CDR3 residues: CASSSRGQGDTEAFF. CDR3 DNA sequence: TGTGCCAGCAGCTCCCGGGGACAGGGAGACACTGAAGCTTTCTTT.

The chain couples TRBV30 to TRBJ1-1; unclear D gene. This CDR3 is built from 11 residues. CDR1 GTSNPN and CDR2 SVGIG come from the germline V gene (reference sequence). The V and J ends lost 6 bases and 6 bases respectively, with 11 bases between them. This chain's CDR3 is CACQTRAEAFF. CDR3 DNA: TGTGCCTGTCAGACCCGGGCTGAAGCTTTCTTT.